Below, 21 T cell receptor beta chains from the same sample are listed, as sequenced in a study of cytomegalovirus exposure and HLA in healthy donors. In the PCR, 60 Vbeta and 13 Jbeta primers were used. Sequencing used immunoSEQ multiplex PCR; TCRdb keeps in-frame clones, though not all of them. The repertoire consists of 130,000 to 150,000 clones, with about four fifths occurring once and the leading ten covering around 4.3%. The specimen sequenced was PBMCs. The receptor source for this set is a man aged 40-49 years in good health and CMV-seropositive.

CDR3 amino acids: CASSSVLEYSPLHF. CDR3 sequence (DNA): TGTGCCAGCAGTTCGGTCCTAGAATATTCACCCCTCCACTTT. The chain links TRBV6-5 to TRBJ1-6; D not certain. The CDR3 loop spans 14 amino acids. Germline loops: CDR1 MNHEY, CDR2 SVGAGI. V was cut by 4 bases and J by 8 bases, with 12 bases left in between.

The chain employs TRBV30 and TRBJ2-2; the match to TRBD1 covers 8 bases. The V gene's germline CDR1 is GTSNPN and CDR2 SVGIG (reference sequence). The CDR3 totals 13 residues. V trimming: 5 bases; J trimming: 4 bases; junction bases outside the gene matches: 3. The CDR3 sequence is CAWEGQVTGELFF. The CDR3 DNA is TGTGCCTGGGAGGGACAGGTCACCGGGGAGCTGTTTTTT.

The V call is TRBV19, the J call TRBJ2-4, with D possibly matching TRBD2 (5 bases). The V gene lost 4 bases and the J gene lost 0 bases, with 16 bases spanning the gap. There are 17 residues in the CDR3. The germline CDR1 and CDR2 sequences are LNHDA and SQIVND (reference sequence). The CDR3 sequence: CASSNGNLLLAKNIQYF. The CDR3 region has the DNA TGTGCCAGTAGTAACGGGAACTTATTACTAGCCAAAAACATTCAGTACTTC.

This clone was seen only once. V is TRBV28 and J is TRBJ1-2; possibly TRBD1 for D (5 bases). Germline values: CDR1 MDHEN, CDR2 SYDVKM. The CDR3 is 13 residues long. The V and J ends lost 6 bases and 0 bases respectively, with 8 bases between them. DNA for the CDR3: TGTGCCAGCAGCCAGGGTACTAACTATGGCTACACCTTC. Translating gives CASSQGTNYGYTF.

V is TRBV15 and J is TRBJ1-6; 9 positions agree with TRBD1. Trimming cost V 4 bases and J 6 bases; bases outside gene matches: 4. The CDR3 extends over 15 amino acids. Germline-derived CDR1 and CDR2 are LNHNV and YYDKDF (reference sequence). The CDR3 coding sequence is TGTGCCACCAGCACGAAGACAGGGGGTAATTCACCCCTCCACTTT. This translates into CATSTKTGGNSPLHF.

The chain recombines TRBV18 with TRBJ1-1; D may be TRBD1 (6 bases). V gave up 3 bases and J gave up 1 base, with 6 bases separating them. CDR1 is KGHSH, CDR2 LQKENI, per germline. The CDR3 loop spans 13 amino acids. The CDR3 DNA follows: TGTGCCAGCTCACCGGGACAGAACACTGAAGCTTTCTTT. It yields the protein CASSPGQNTEAFF.

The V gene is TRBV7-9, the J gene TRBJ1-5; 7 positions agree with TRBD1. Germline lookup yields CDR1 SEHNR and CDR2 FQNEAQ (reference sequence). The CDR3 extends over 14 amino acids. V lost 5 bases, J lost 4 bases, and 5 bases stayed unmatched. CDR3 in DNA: TGTGCCAGCAGCCCCGGGACAGCTAATCAGCCCCAGCATTTT. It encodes CASSPGTANQPQHF.

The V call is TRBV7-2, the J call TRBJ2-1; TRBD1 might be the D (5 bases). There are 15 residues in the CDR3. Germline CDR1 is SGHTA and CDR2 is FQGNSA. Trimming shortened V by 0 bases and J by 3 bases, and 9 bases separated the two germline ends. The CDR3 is CASSLAAGNYNEQFF. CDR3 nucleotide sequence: TGTGCCAGCAGCTTAGCTGCAGGGAACTACAATGAGCAGTTCTTC.

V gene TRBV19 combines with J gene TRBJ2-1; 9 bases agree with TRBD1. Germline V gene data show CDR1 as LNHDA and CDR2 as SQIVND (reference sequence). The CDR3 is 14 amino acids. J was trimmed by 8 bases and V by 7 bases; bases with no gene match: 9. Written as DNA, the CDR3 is TGTGCCAGTACCACTCCGGACAGGGGAGATGAGCAGTTCTTC. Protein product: CASTTPDRGDEQFF.

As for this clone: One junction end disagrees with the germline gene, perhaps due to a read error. CDR3 in amino acids: CASTPGGGRYQETQYF. The CDR3 DNA reads as TGTGCTAGCACCCCGGGAGGGGGTCGGTACCAAGAGACCCAGTACTTC. The rearrangement uses TRBV7-7 and TRBJ2-5; 8 bases line up with TRBD2. Per the germline V gene, CDR1 is SSHAT and CDR2 is FNYEAQ (reference sequence). This CDR3 is built from 16 residues.

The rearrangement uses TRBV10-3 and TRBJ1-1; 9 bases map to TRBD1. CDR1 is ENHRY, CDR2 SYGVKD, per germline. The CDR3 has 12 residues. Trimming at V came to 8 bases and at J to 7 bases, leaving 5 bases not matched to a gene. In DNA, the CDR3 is TGTGCCATCTTTGGGGGACAGGGTGAAGCTTTCTTT. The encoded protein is CAIFGGQGEAFF.

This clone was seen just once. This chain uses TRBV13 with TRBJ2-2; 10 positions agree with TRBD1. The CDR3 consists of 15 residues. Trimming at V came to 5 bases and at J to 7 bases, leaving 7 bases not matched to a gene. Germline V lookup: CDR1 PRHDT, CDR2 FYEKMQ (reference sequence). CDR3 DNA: TGTGCCAGCAGCCGCGAGGGACAGGGGATCGGGGAGCTGTTTTTT. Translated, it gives CASSREGQGIGELFF. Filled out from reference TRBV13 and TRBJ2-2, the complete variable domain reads AAGVIQSPRHLIKEKRETATLKCYPIPRHDTVYWYQQGPGQDPQFLISFYEKMQSDKGSIPDRFSAQQFSDYHSELNMSSLELGDSALYFCASSREGQGIGELFFGEGSRLTVL.

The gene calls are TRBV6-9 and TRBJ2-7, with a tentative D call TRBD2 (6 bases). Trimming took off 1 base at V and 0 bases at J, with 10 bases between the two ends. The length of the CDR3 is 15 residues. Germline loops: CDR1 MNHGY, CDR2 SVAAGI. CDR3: CASSYFRRGSYEQYF. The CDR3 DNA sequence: TGTGCCAGCAGTTATTTTCGGCGGGGCTCCTACGAGCAGTACTTC.

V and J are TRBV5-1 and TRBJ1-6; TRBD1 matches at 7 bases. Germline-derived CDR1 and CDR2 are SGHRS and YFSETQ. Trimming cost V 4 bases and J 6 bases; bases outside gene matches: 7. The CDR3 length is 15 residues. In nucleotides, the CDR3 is TGCGCCAGCAGCATGACAGGGTTAGGTAATTCACCCCTCCACTTT. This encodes CASSMTGLGNSPLHF.

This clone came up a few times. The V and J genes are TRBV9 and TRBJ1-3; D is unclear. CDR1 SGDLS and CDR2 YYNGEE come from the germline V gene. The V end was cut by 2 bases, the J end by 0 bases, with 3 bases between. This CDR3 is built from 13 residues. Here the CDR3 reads CASSVYSGNTIYF. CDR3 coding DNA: TGTGCCAGCAGCGTCTACTCTGGAAACACCATATATTTT.

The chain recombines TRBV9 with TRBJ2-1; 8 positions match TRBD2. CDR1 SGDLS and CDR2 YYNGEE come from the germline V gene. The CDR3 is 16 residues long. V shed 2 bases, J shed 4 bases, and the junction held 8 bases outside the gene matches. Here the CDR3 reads CASSVDGRDGYNEQFF. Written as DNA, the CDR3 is TGTGCCAGCAGCGTCGACGGGAGGGATGGTTACAATGAGCAGTTCTTC.

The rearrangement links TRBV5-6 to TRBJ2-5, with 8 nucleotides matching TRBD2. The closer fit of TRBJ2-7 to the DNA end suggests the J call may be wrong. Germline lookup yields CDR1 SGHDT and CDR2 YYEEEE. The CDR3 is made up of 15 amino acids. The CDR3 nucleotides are TGTGCCAGCAGCTTGGCGGGGGGGGGCAGATACGAGCAGTACTTC. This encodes CASSLAGGGRYEQYF.

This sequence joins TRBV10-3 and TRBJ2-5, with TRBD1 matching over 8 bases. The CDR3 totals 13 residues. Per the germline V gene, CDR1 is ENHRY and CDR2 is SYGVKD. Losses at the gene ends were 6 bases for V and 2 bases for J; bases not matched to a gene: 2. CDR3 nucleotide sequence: TGTGCCATCAGCTGGACAGGGCAAGAGACCCAGTACTTC. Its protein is CAISWTGQETQYF.

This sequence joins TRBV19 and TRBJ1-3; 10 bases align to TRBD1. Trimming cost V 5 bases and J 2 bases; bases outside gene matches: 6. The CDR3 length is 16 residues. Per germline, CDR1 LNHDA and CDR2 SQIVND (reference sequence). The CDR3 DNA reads TGTGCCAGTAGTGCGGGACAGGGGAAAGCTGGAAACACCATATATTTT. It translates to CASSAGQGKAGNTIYF.

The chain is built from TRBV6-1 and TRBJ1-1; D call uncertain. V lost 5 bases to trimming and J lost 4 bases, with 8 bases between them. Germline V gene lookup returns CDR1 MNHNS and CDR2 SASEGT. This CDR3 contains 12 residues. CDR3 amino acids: CASSSTSTEAFF. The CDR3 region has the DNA TGTGCCAGCAGTTCGACTAGCACTGAAGCTTTCTTT.

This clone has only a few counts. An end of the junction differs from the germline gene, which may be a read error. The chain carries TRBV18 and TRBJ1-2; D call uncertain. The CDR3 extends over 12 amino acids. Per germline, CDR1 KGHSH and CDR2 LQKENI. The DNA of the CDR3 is TGTGCCAGCTCACCACCGAACTCTGGCTACACCTTC. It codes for CASSPPNSGYTF. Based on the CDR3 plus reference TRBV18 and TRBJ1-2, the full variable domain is NAGVMQNPRHLVRRRGQEARLRCSPMKGHSHVYWYRQLPEEGLKFMVYLQKENIIDESGMPKERFSAEFPKEGPSILRIQQVVRGDSAAYFCASSPPNSGYTFGSGTRLTVV.